A single T cell receptor beta chain is shown here with its context. No antigen is known for it. As for time point: week 23, last vaccination. The investigators gave 300 ug of mutant IDH1 20-mer peptide in each vaccine dose, together with topical imiquimod. These data belong to a study of a mutant IDH1 vaccine in newly diagnosed glioma. Across the whole study: Patients underwent eight vaccinations, which took place in weeks 1, 3, 5, 7, 11, 15, 19 and 23.

The data were produced by immunoSEQ multiplex PCR, yet TCRdb's version contains in-frame clones alone and is incomplete. In the table there are 35,000 to 55,000 clones, roughly 80% of which are singletons. This clonotype originated in a young woman with glioma. Some clones in this sample may be carry-over from other donors' samples. The specimen was PBMCs, collected from a glioma patient whose treatment included an IDH1 peptide vaccine.

The CDR3 coding sequence is TGTGCCAGCAGCTCGCCGGGACTTACCGGGGAGCTGTTTTTT. As protein: CASSSPGLTGELFF. This chain uses TRBV5-4 with TRBJ2-2; maybe TRBD2 (6 bases). In germline, CDR1 is SGHNT, CDR2 YYREEE (reference sequence). V dropped 3 bases and J dropped 5 bases, with 11 bases sitting between them. The CDR3 consists of 14 residues.